This entry describes one T cell receptor (beta chain). Its specificity is unknown. At one of its ends the junction is not consistent with the germline gene, which may arise from a read error. Constant-region priming of around 490 ng total RNA yielded TCR beta cDNA. Three rounds of nested multiplex PCR with slightly modified ARM-PCR produced TCR beta libraries. Forward primers for TRBV1-TRBV30 and a C-beta reverse primer served the first two PCR rounds, at roughly 10 cycles each. Each CDR3 protein gets one entry after TCRdb re-called the multiplex PCR reads with MiXCR. Among approximately 80,000 distinct CDR3 sequences, 69% were seen once, and the ten largest hold roughly 28%. The data were obtained in a study of tumor-infiltrating lymphocytes in primary liver carcinoma. At the level of the study: Tumor stage was T1-T3 N0M0, and tumor size was roughly 4 to 10 cm across.

Findings and caveats of the study: Reduced overlap was seen in tumor-adjacent and tumor-blood pairs versus tumor region pairs. Significantly larger top-250-clone fractions were found in tumors than in blood (p = 0.039).

DNA and RNA were both co-extracted from around 20-30 mg of bulk tissue that had not been sorted. The V gene's germline CDR1 is MNHEY and CDR2 SVGAGI. The CDR3 length is 13 residues. Input material: tumor-adjacent normal liver tissue. This chain links TRBV6-5 with TRBJ2-7; D may correspond to TRBD1 or TRBD2 (6 bases each). The receptor was derived from a man aged 35 to 55 with primary liver carcinoma and hepatitis B virus infection. This CDR3 is CAAQSGGAYEQCF. CDR3 bases: TGTGCCGCCCAGTCCGGGGGCGCGTACGAGCAGTGCTTC.